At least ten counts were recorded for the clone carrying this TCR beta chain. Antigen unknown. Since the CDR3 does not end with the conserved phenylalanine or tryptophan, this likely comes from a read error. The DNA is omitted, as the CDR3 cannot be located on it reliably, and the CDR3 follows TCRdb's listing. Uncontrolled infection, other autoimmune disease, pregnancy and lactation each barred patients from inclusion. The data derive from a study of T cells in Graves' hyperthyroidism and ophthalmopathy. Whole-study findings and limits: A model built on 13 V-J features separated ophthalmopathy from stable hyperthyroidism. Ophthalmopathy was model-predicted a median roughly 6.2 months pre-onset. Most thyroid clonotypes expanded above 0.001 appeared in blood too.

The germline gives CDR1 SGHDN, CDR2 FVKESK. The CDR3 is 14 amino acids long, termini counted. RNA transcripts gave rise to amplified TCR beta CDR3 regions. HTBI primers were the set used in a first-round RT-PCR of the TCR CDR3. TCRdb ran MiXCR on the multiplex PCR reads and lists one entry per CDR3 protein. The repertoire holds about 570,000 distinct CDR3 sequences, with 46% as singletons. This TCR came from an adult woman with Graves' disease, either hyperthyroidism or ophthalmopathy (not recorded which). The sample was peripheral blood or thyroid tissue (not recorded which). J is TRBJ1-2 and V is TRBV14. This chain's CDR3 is CASSQDRYVSGPAL.